These T cell receptor beta chains were read from a single sample in a study of cytomegalovirus exposure and HLA in healthy donors. The table came from immunoSEQ multiplex PCR; TCRdb's copy has only in-frame clones and leaves some out. The profile shows 250,000 to 350,000 clones, just over 85% of them singletons. Sequencing used PBMCs. These receptors all come from a middle-aged man in good health and CMV-seropositive. CDR3s include the opening cysteine and the closing phenylalanine or tryptophan. Each record gives: D gene, clone size, V gene, J gene, CDR3 DNA, CDR3 protein. The D gene is left open where the match is weak. Size tells how often a clone was seen (once, few, many) or the class of an expanded clone, and some rows leave it out.

>TRBD1|-|TRBV2|TRBJ1-5
TGTGCCAGCAGCGCCCAGACAGGGGTTAGCAATCAGCCCCAGCATTTT
CASSAQTGVSNQPQHF
>-|-|TRBV30|TRBJ2-7
TGTGCCTGGACGGTCGGGTTCGGGGAGCAGTACTTC
CAWTVGFGEQYF
>TRBD1|-|TRBV5-1|TRBJ2-7
TGCGCCAGCAGGTACGGACAGGGCTACGAGCAGTACTTC
CASRYGQGYEQYF
>TRBD1|-|TRBV5-6|TRBJ2-7
TGTGCCAGCAGCTCCACCCGGGACAGGCGGATCGAGCAGTACTTC
CASSSTRDRRIEQYF
>TRBD2|-|TRBV28|TRBJ2-7
TGTGCCAGCAGTTTAGCCTCTAGCGGGCGCTACTACGAGCAGTACTTC
CASSLASSGRYYEQYF
>TRBD2|-|TRBV13|TRBJ2-2
TGTGCCAGCAGCCCCCATCGGGAGGGCCTCGCCGGGGAGCTGTTTTTT
CASSPHREGLAGELFF
>-|-|TRBV7-9|TRBJ2-5
TGTGCCAGCAGCCCGATAGTCCAAGAGACCCAGTACTTC
CASSPIVQETQYF
>TRBD1|-|TRBV7-3|TRBJ1-1
TGTGCCAGCAGCCCCGCGACAGGGGCTGAAGCTTTCTTT
CASSPATGAEAFF
>TRBD1|-|TRBV6-1|TRBJ2-7
TGTGCCAGCACCCTCCGGGACAGGGTCCCCTACGAGCAGTACTTC
CASTLRDRVPYEQYF
>-|once|TRBV7-2|TRBJ2-3
TGTGCCAGCAGCTTAGGAGCAGGCCCCGGCACAGATACGCAGTATTTT
CASSLGAGPGTDTQYF
>TRBD2|-|TRBV5-1|TRBJ2-7
TGCGCCAGCAGTTGGGAGGGCGGGGACTACGAGCAGTACTTC
CASSWEGGDYEQYF
>-|-|TRBV21-1|TRBJ2-3
TGTGCCAGCAGGCCCCGGGACTGGCGAAAAGATACGCAGTATTTT
CASRPRDWRKDTQYF
>-|-|TRBV7-9|TRBJ1-2
TGTGCCAGCGGCTACAGAAACTATGGCTACACCTTC
CASGYRNYGYTF
>TRBD2|-|TRBV2|TRBJ2-1
TGTGCCAGCAGTGAACAAGGGACTAGCGGGAGTGGTGAGCAGTTCTTC
CASSEQGTSGSGEQFF
>-|few|TRBV27|TRBJ2-7
TGTGCCAGCAGTTTATCTACTCCCACCTACGAGCAGTACTTC
CASSLSTPTYEQYF
>TRBD1|-|TRBV5-1|TRBJ1-2
TGCGCCAGCAGCTCCGGGACAGCAGGCTATGGCTACACCTTC
CASSSGTAGYGYTF
>TRBD1|-|TRBV30|TRBJ1-3
TGTGCCTGGGACAGGGGCACTGGAAACACCATATATTTT
CAWDRGTGNTIYF
>-|-|TRBV4-2|TRBJ2-1
TGTGCCAGCAGCCAAGATGGAGCGGCATACAATGAGCAGTTCTTC
CASSQDGAAYNEQFF
>-|-|TRBV4-3|TRBJ2-7
TGCGCCAGCAGCCAAGATCGTACCCAAGCCGAGCAGTACTTC
CASSQDRTQAEQYF
>-|-|TRBV7-9|TRBJ2-1
TGTGCCAGCAGCACCGGGTTAGAGAGTAATGAGCAGTTCTTC
CASSTGLESNEQFF
>TRBD2|-|TRBV7-8|TRBJ2-2
TGTGCCAGCAGCTTAGGTTTAGCGGGAGGGCCAATCGGGGAGCTGTTTTTT
CASSLGLAGGPIGELFF
>TRBD1|-|TRBV4-1|TRBJ1-2
TGCGCCAGCAGCCAAGAGAGGGGGCTGAACTATGGCTACACCTTC
CASSQERGLNYGYTF
>-|-|TRBV5-1|TRBJ2-7
TGCGCCAGCAGCACTGACAGTCTCCCCTCCTACGAGCAGTACTTC
CASSTDSLPSYEQYF
>TRBD2|-|TRBV6-6|TRBJ2-5
TGTGCCAGCAGAGATAGCGGGAGTGGGGAGACCCAGTACTTC
CASRDSGSGETQYF
>TRBD1|-|TRBV2|TRBJ2-7
TGTGCCAGCAGTGCGGACAGGGGGCTCCACGAGCAGTACTTC
CASSADRGLHEQYF
>TRBD1|-|TRBV7-2|TRBJ1-5
TGTGCCAGCAGCTCGGGACAGGGAGAAAATCAGCCCCAGCATTTT
CASSSGQGENQPQHF
>TRBD1|once|TRBV30|TRBJ1-1
TGTGCCTGGAGGCCCAGGGGGATGAACACTGAAGCTTTCTTT
CAWRPRGMNTEAFF
>TRBD1|few|TRBV2|TRBJ1-1
TGTGCCAGCTCCCCAAGGCAGGGGGCTGGTACTGAAGCTTTCTTT
CASSPRQGAGTEAFF
>-|-|TRBV27|TRBJ1-2
TGTGCCAGCAGTTTAAGCGCAGGGAACGGTGGCTACACCTTC
CASSLSAGNGGYTF
>-|-|TRBV5-5|TRBJ1-1
TGTGCCAGCAGCTTGGGCGGGGCGGGGGACACTGAAGCTTTCTTT
CASSLGGAGDTEAFF
>-|-|TRBV6-5|TRBJ1-2
TGTGCCAGCAGTTACTCTGATAGCAACTATGGCTACACCTTC
CASSYSDSNYGYTF
>TRBD1|-|TRBV7-2|TRBJ2-7
TGTGCCAGCAGTTTGGACAGGGACAACGAGCAGTACTTC
CASSLDRDNEQYF
>-|-|TRBV18|TRBJ2-1
TGTGCCAGCTCACCACCGTCAATAGCGTCCTACAATGAGCAGTTCTTC
CASSPPSIASYNEQFF
>TRBD1|-|TRBV28|TRBJ1-2
TGTGCCAGCAGTTTAGACTCAGGGGGGTCTCATGGCTACACCTTC
CASSLDSGGSHGYTF
>TRBD1|once|TRBV25-1|TRBJ1-3
TGTGCCAGCAGGGGACAGGGCAACTCCGGAAACACCATATATTTT
CASRGQGNSGNTIYF
>-|few|TRBV4-1|TRBJ1-1
TGCGCCAGCAGCCAACTGACAAAAGACATGAACACTGAAGCTTTCTTT
CASSQLTKDMNTEAFF
>TRBD2|-|TRBV12-5|TRBJ2-1
TGTGCTAGTGGTTGGGGGACTAGCGGGAATAATGAGCAGTTCTTC
CASGWGTSGNNEQFF
>-|-|TRBV29-1|TRBJ2-1
TGCAGCGTTGAAGAATCACTCAATGAGCAGTTCTTC
CSVEESLNEQFF
>-|-|TRBV27|TRBJ2-7
TGTGCCAGCAGTTTATCGGGACTCTCGGGGCAGTGGTACTTC
CASSLSGLSGQWYF
>-|-|TRBV7-9|TRBJ2-2
TGTGCCAGCAGCTTCGAGACGAGCAGGGAGGCCGGGGAGCTGTTTTTT
CASSFETSREAGELFF
>TRBD1|-|TRBV9|TRBJ2-1
TGTGCCAGCAGCCTCAACCCCGGGACAGGGACGTACAATGAGCAGTTCTTC
CASSLNPGTGTYNEQFF